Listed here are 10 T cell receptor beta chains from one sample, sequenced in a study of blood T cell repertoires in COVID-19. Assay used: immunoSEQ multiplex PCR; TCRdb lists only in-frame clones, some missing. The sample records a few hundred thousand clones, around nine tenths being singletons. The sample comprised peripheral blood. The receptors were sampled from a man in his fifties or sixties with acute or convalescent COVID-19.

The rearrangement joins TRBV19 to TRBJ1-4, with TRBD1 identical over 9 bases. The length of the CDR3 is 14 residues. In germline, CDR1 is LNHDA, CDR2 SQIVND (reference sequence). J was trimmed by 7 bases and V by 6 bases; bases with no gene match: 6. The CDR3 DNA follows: TGTGCCAGTAGGGAACAGGGGGCCCCTGAAAAACTGTTTTTT. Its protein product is CASREQGAPEKLFF. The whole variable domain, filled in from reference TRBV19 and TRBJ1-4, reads DGGITQSPKYLFRKEGQNVTLSCEQNLNHDAMYWYRQDPGQGLRLIYYSQIVNDFQKGDIAEGYSVSREKKESFPLTVTSAQKNPTAFYLCASREQGAPEKLFFGSGTQLSVL.

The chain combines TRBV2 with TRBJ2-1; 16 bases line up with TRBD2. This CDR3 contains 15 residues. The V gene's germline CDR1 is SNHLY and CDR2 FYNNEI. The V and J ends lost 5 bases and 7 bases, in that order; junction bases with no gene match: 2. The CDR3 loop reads CASSLGLAGGNEQFF. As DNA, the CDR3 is TGTGCCAGCAGTTTGGGACTAGCGGGGGGGAATGAGCAGTTCTTC.

The CDR3 sequence is CASSEMHRGTEAFF. The CDR3 DNA reads as TGTGCCAGCAGTGAGATGCACAGGGGGACTGAAGCTTTCTTT. V gene TRBV25-1 combines with J gene TRBJ1-1, with TRBD1 identical over 8 bases. The germline CDR1 and CDR2 sequences are MGHDK and SYGVNS. The length of the CDR3 is 14 residues. After removal of 3 bases from V and 5 bases from J, the junction contained 5 bases not matched to a gene.

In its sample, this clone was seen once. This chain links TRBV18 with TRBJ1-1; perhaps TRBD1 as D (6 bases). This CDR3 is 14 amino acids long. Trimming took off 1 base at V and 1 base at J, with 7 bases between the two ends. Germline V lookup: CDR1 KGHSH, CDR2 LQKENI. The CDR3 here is CASSPRTENTEAFF. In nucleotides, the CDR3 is TGTGCCAGCTCACCACGGACAGAGAACACTGAAGCTTTCTTT.

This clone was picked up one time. CDR3 amino acids: CASSLNRGGEQYF. CDR3 in DNA: TGTGCCAGCAGCTTGAACAGGGGTGGGGAGCAGTACTTC. The rearrangement uses TRBV5-4 and TRBJ2-7, with TRBD1 matching 7 bases. Trimming cost V 1 base and J 7 bases; bases outside gene matches: 5. The CDR3 has 13 amino acids. The germline gives CDR1 SGHNT, CDR2 YYREEE (reference sequence). Supplemented by reference TRBV5-4 and TRBJ2-7, the full variable domain reads ETGVTQSPTHLIKTRGQQVTLRCSSQSGHNTVSWYQQALGQGPQFIFQYYREEENGRGNFPPRFSGLQFPNYSSELNVNALELDDSALYLCASSLNRGGEQYFGPGTRLTVT.

The CDR3 nucleotides read TGTGCCAGCAGCCTAGGTGGGGGCCTATTCTACGAGCAGTACTTC. Encoded protein: CASSLGGGLFYEQYF. This rearrangement joins TRBV27 to TRBJ2-7; D might be TRBD1 (6 bases). CDR1 and CDR2 (germline): MNHEY, SMNVEV (reference sequence). This CDR3 is 15 amino acids long. The germline V and J ends were trimmed by 6 bases and 3 bases, with 18 bases remaining between them.

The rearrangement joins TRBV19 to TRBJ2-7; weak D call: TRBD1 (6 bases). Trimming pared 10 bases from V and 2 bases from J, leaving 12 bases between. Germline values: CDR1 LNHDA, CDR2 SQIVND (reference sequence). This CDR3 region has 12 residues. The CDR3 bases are TGTGCCACCCAGGGGTTTGCCTACGAGCAGTACTTC. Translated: CATQGFAYEQYF.

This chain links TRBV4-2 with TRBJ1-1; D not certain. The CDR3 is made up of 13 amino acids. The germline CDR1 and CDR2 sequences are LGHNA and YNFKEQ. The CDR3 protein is CATSRESGFEAFF. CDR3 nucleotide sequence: TGTGCTACATCCCGGGAGTCGGGCTTTGAAGCTTTCTTT.

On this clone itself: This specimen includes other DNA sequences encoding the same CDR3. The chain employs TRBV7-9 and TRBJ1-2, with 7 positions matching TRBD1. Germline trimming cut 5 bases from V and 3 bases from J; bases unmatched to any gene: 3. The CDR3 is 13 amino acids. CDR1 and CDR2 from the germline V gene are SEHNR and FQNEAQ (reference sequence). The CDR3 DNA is TGTGCCAGCAGCCTTGGGACAGACTATGGCTACACCTTC. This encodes CASSLGTDYGYTF.

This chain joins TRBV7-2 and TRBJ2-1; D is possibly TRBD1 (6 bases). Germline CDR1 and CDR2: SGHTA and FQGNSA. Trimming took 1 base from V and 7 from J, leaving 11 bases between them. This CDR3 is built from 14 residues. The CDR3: CASSLGQGKNEQFF. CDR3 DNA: TGTGCCAGCAGCTTAGGGCAGGGGAAGAATGAGCAGTTCTTC.